A single TCR beta chain is shown here with its context. Antigen specificity is unknown. Germline and junction disagree at one end, which may indicate a read error. The sample originates from a study of tumor and adjacent non-tumor tissue in lung cancer. Background on the study: There were some 11 adenocarcinoma, a couple of squamous cell carcinoma and 1 small cell lung cancer cases.

This sample's RNA came from whole unsorted tissue. Distant lung tissue was collected more than 3 cm away from the tumor edge. Between August and November 2014, newly diagnosed, chemotherapy-naive lung cancer patients underwent thoracic surgery in China. The CDR3 sequence is 16 residues long. Germline V gene data show CDR1 as MNHEY and CDR2 as SVGAGI. Study outcomes and limitations: Significantly higher TCR diversity was found in tumor than normal lung.

TCRbeta libraries were built with three rounds of nested PCR, modified from ARM-PCR. In TCRdb, the multiplex PCR reads were re-called with MiXCR into one record per CDR3 protein. The sample has some 100,000 distinct CDR3 sequences; 55% to 65% are singletons. This sequence joins TRBV6-5 and TRBJ1-1, with unresolved D. The sequencing input was distant non-tumor lung tissue. The sequence was collected from a man aged 30 to 45 with non-small cell lung cancer. Here the CDR3 DNA reads TGTGCCAGCAGTTACTCGGCGGGCCCGGTGAACACTGAAACTTTCTTT. It yields the protein CASSYSAGPVNTETFF.